Each of the 28 T cell receptor beta chains below was sequenced from the same sample in a study of T cells of healthy individuals. Via MiXCR, TCRdb re-called the 5' RACE reads, giving one row per CDR3 protein. Seen here are 60,000 to 75,000 distinct CDR3 sequences, around 15% observed once, and the top ten hold about 4.3%. The receptors were sampled from a human donor in good health.

This clonotype was picked up a small number of times. The chain joins TRBV5-1 to TRBJ2-2; perhaps TRBD2 as D (5 bases). The CDR3 covers 12 residues. Germline loops: CDR1 SGHRS, CDR2 YFSETQ. Trimming took off 4 bases at V and 5 bases at J, with 6 bases between the two ends. In DNA, the CDR3 is TGCGCCAGCAGCGCGGGTACCGGGGAGCTGTTTTTT. It codes for CASSAGTGELFF.

This clonotype was seen at least ten times. The rearrangement links TRBV7-9 to TRBJ2-5; D is possibly TRBD1 (5 bases). Germline CDR1 reads SEHNR; CDR2 reads FQNEAQ (reference sequence). Trimming cost V 1 base and J 0 bases, with 12 bases left between them. This CDR3 spans 16 amino acids. CDR3 sequence: CASSLGAGPNQETQYF. CDR3 in DNA: TGTGCCAGCAGCTTAGGGGCAGGGCCAAACCAAGAGACCCAGTACTTC. The full variable domain, completed using reference TRBV7-9 and TRBJ2-5, is DTGVSQNPRHKITKRGQNVTFRCDPISEHNRLYWYRQTLGQGPEFLTYFQNEAQLEKSRLLSDRFSAERPKGSFSTLEIQRTEQGDSAMYLCASSLGAGPNQETQYFGPGTRLLVL.

There are a few counts of this clonotype. This chain joins TRBV27 and TRBJ2-7; D gene uncertain. The V gene lost 5 bases and the J gene lost 2 bases, with 4 bases spanning the gap. CDR3 length equals 11 residues. The V gene's germline CDR1 is MNHEY and CDR2 SMNVEV (reference sequence). The CDR3 DNA reads as TGTGCCAGCAGTCCCCCCTACGAGCAGTACTTC. Translating it yields CASSPPYEQYF.

This clonotype was counted ten times or more. The chain joins TRBV3-1 to TRBJ1-6; D is possibly TRBD1 (5 bases). In germline, CDR1 is LGHDT, CDR2 YNNKEL (reference sequence). The CDR3 sequence is 16 residues long. Trimming shortened V by 0 bases and J by 7 bases, and 13 bases separated the two germline ends. DNA for the CDR3: TGTGCCAGCAGCCAAGATTGGGGGAGGGCGAATTCACCCCTCCACTTT. Translating it yields CASSQDWGRANSPLHF.

This clonotype was observed at least ten times. V usage is TRBV20-1 and J usage is TRBJ2-1; 10 positions match TRBD2. With 0 bases clipped from V and 8 bases from J, the junction kept 10 bases outside the gene matches. The germline gives CDR1 DFQATT, CDR2 SNEGSKA (reference sequence). This CDR3 contains 16 residues. CDR3: CSARDLAGAEADEQFF. For the CDR3, the DNA is TGCAGTGCTAGAGATCTAGCGGGGGCCGAGGCGGATGAGCAGTTCTTC.

This clonotype came up many times. The chain joins TRBV6-6 to TRBJ2-3; 13 bases match TRBD2. After removal of 7 bases from V and 4 bases from J, the junction contained 17 bases not matched to a gene. There are 19 residues in the CDR3. Germline CDR1 is MNHNY and CDR2 is SVGAGI (reference sequence). The CDR3 here is CASTRQGKGLAGASDTQYF. CDR3 coding DNA: TGTGCCAGCACTCGCCAGGGTAAAGGACTAGCGGGAGCCTCAGATACGCAGTATTTT.

This clonotype was counted only a few times. V is TRBV20-1 and J is TRBJ2-1; 12 bases match TRBD2. CDR1 and CDR2 from the germline V gene are DFQATT and SNEGSKA (reference sequence). V trimming: 6 bases; J trimming: 8 bases; junction bases outside the gene matches: 11. The CDR3 length is 15 residues. The CDR3: CSATSSGRAWDEQFF. The CDR3 nucleotides read TGCAGTGCCACCTCTAGCGGGAGGGCCTGGGATGAGCAGTTCTTC.

This clonotype appeared many times. This chain uses TRBV25-1 with TRBJ2-7, with D tentatively TRBD1 (5 bases). Trimming pared 2 bases from V and 6 bases from J, leaving 11 bases between. Germline values: CDR1 MGHDK, CDR2 SYGVNS. The CDR3 runs 13 residues. The CDR3 nucleotides read TGTGCCAGCAGTGAACAACAGGCTGGCGAGCAGTACTTC. This codes for CASSEQQAGEQYF.

The V and J genes are TRBV5-6 and TRBJ2-5; 7 nucleotides match TRBD2. This CDR3 comprises 17 residues. Germline V gives CDR1 SGHDT, CDR2 YYEEEE. V lost 3 bases to trimming and J lost 2 bases; unmatched junction nucleotides: 13. CDR3 residues: CASSSRRIQRGQETQYF. The CDR3 DNA reads TGTGCCAGCAGCTCGCGCCGGATCCAGCGGGGACAAGAGACCCAGTACTTC.

The chain has TRBV7-8 and TRBJ1-5; 10 positions agree with TRBD1. This CDR3 region has 15 residues. J lost 6 bases, V lost 2 bases, and 4 bases had no gene match. CDR1 and CDR2 (germline): SGHVS, FQNEAQ. The DNA of the CDR3 is TGTGCCAGCAGCTTACCCGGGACAGGGGTTCAGCCCCAGCATTTT. It yields the protein CASSLPGTGVQPQHF.

In its sample, this clonotype was seen a few times. The chain combines TRBV5-4 with TRBJ2-3; D uncertain. Per germline, CDR1 SGHNT and CDR2 YYREEE (reference sequence). The CDR3 sequence is 10 residues long. Trimming removed 7 bases from V and 3 bases from J, with 3 bases in between. The CDR3 bases are TGTGCCAGCGGAACAGATACGCAGTATTTT. Its protein is CASGTDTQYF.

This clonotype turned up a few times. V is TRBV2 and J is TRBJ2-7, with TRBD1 matching over 8 bases. V gave up 9 bases and J gave up 5 bases; unmatched junction bases: 12. There are 14 residues in the CDR3. Germline CDR1 and CDR2: SNHLY and FYNNEI. The CDR3 nucleotides are TGTGCCAGTAGGGCCCAGGGGGCCGATCACGAGCAGTACTTC. Protein product: CASRAQGADHEQYF.

The chain carries TRBV28 and TRBJ2-2; unclear D gene. V was shortened by 2 bases and J by 4 bases, with 11 bases between the two germline ends. CDR3 size: 15 residues. Germline V lookup: CDR1 MDHEN, CDR2 SYDVKM. CDR3 sequence: CASSLGLGGTGELFF. In DNA, the CDR3 is TGTGCCAGCAGTTTAGGGCTAGGCGGCACCGGGGAGCTGTTTTTT.

There are many counts of this clonotype. V usage is TRBV4-3 and J usage is TRBJ1-3; the match to TRBD1 covers 8 bases. The CDR3 runs 15 residues. Germline lookup yields CDR1 LGHNA and CDR2 YSLEER. V dropped 3 bases and J dropped 0; count of bases not matched to a gene: 1. In DNA, the CDR3 is TGCGCCAGCAGCCAGGACAGGGCCTCTGGAAACACCATATATTTT. It specifies CASSQDRASGNTIYF.

There are many counts of this clonotype. The gene calls are TRBV6-4 and TRBJ1-3; D ambiguous. Germline values: CDR1 MRHNA, CDR2 SNTAGT. Trimming removed 7 bases at V and 0 bases at J, with 16 bases between. The CDR3 runs 16 residues. The CDR3 loop is CASIGESSFSGNTIYF. The CDR3 DNA reads as TGTGCCAGCATTGGGGAAAGTTCCTTCTCTGGAAACACCATATATTTT.

This clonotype was counted between two and nine times. The chain uses TRBV12-3 or TRBV12-4 and TRBJ2-7, with D possibly TRBD2 on 5 matching bases. There are 15 residues in the CDR3. The V gene lost 3 bases and the J gene lost 0 bases, with 12 bases spanning the gap. The CDR3 sequence: CASSFRGDNSYEQYF. In DNA, the CDR3 is TGTGCCAGCAGTTTCCGGGGAGATAACTCCTACGAGCAGTACTTC.

This clonotype was detected many times. J is TRBJ2-1 and V is TRBV2; 8 positions agree with TRBD2. With V trimmed by 1 base and J by 8 bases, 7 bases remained unmatched. CDR3 size: 15 residues. CDR1 is SNHLY, CDR2 FYNNEI, per germline. DNA of the CDR3: TGTGCCAGCAGTGAAGGGGATAGCGGGATATATGAGCAGTTCTTC. Protein: CASSEGDSGIYEQFF.

This clonotype has a count of ten or more. The rearrangement uses TRBV5-1 and TRBJ2-3, with D unresolved. CDR3 length equals 17 residues. Deletions cut 2 bases from V and 2 bases from J, with 18 bases between. Looked up from germline, CDR1 is SGHRS and CDR2 is YFSETQ. The CDR3 DNA sequence: TGCGCCAGCAGCTTAATACCCCCGGTCACACACACAGATACGCAGTATTTT. Amino acid sequence: CASSLIPPVTHTDTQYF.

The V gene is TRBV9, the J gene TRBJ2-1, with 10 bases identical to TRBD2. This CDR3 region has 15 residues. Losses at the gene ends were 5 bases for V and 6 bases for J; bases not matched to a gene: 8. Per germline, CDR1 SGDLS and CDR2 YYNGEE. CDR3 in DNA: TGTGCCAGCAGTGCCTTAGCGGGAGGTTCCAATGAGCAGTTCTTC. It translates to CASSALAGGSNEQFF.

This clonotype showed up many times. The rearrangement uses TRBV4-3 and TRBJ1-5; D remains ambiguous. The CDR3 extends over 16 amino acids. Trimming pared 1 base from V and 0 bases from J, leaving 10 bases between. Germline assignment: CDR1 LGHNA and CDR2 YSLEER. CDR3 region: CASSQAHQPSNQPQHF. The DNA for the CDR3 is TGCGCCAGCAGCCAAGCCCATCAACCTAGCAATCAGCCCCAGCATTTT.

This clonotype was seen at least ten times. The rearrangement joins TRBV12-3 or TRBV12-4 to TRBJ2-7; 8 bases fit TRBD1. The CDR3 totals 14 residues. The J segment lost 2 bases and the V segment lost 6 bases, leaving 6 bases of the junction unmatched. The CDR3 DNA reads as TGTGCCAGCAGCGGGGACAGGATGGCCTACGAGCAGTACTTC. Its translation is CASSGDRMAYEQYF.

The chain is built from TRBV7-8 and TRBJ1-1; possibly TRBD1 for D (6 bases). The germline gives CDR1 SGHVS, CDR2 FQNEAQ. V dropped 5 bases and J dropped 8 bases, with 21 bases sitting between them. The CDR3 runs 15 residues. In nucleotides, the CDR3 is TGTGCCAGCAGCGAAAACAGGGCCCCTGGGTCAGAAGCTTTCTTT. Protein: CASSENRAPGSEAFF.

This clonotype was picked up many times. The chain employs TRBV20-1 and TRBJ2-5; possibly TRBD2 for D (5 bases). CDR1 is DFQATT and CDR2 is SNEGSKA in the germline V gene (reference sequence). The CDR3 is made up of 15 amino acids. The germline V and J ends were trimmed by 0 bases and 5 bases, with 16 bases remaining between them. The CDR3 reads CSARDFGRVMETQYF. In nucleotides, the CDR3 is TGCAGTGCTAGAGATTTCGGGCGGGTGATGGAGACCCAGTACTTC.

This clonotype was recorded many times. The chain combines TRBV10-2 with TRBJ2-3; 7 nucleotides align to TRBD1. There are 14 residues in the CDR3. After removal of 6 bases from V and 5 bases from J, the junction contained 8 bases not matched to a gene. CDR1 is WSHSY and CDR2 is SAAADI in the germline V gene. The CDR3 DNA follows: TGCGCCAGCAGCGGAGACAGGGCGGGAGATACGCAGTATTTT. Residues: CASSGDRAGDTQYF.

Details on this clonotype: A much larger clone lies a single base off, so this may be a read error. V and J are TRBV4-3 and TRBJ2-1; 7 bases map to TRBD2. The junction had 10 bases not matched to a gene; V was cut back by 0 bases and J by 8 bases. The germline CDR1 and CDR2 sequences are LGHNA and YSLEER. The CDR3 extends over 16 amino acids. Here the CDR3 DNA reads TGCGCCAGCAGCCAAGAGGCTAGCGGCAAATACGATGAGCAGTTCTTC. It is translated as CASSQEASGKYDEQFF.

This clonotype was observed many times. V usage is TRBV28 and J usage is TRBJ2-1, with TRBD2 matching over 10 bases. Germline V gives CDR1 MDHEN, CDR2 SYDVKM. The CDR3 consists of 12 residues. The V and J ends lost 6 bases and 15 bases, in that order; junction bases with no gene match: 8. The CDR3 region is CASSSSGRRAFF. CDR3 in DNA: TGTGCCAGCAGCTCTAGCGGGAGACGTGCGTTCTTC. Full variable domain (rest looked up from reference TRBV28 and TRBJ2-1): DVKVTQSSRYLVKRTGEKVFLECVQDMDHENMFWYRQDPGLGLRLIYFSYDVKMKEKGDIPEGYSVSREKKERFSLILESASTNQTSMYLCASSSSGRRAFFGPGTRLTVL.

This clonotype came up a few times. CDR3 protein: CASSLDRPTDTQYF. The CDR3 nucleotides are TGTGCCAGCAGCTTGGACAGGCCCACAGATACGCAGTATTTT. This chain links TRBV11-2 with TRBJ2-3, with 7 nucleotides matching TRBD1. The CDR3 runs to 14 residues. After removal of 3 bases from V and 2 bases from J, the junction contained 2 bases not matched to a gene. CDR1 is SGHAT, CDR2 FQNNGV, per germline.

This clonotype occurred once. V and J are TRBV12-3 or TRBV12-4 and TRBJ1-4, with a tentative D call TRBD1 (6 bases). With 1 base removed from V and 5 bases from J, the gap between germline ends came to 8 bases. This CDR3 contains 14 residues. The CDR3 DNA is TGTGCCAGCAGTTTAGAAAGGGGGAATGAAAAACTGTTTTTT. This sequence encodes CASSLERGNEKLFF.